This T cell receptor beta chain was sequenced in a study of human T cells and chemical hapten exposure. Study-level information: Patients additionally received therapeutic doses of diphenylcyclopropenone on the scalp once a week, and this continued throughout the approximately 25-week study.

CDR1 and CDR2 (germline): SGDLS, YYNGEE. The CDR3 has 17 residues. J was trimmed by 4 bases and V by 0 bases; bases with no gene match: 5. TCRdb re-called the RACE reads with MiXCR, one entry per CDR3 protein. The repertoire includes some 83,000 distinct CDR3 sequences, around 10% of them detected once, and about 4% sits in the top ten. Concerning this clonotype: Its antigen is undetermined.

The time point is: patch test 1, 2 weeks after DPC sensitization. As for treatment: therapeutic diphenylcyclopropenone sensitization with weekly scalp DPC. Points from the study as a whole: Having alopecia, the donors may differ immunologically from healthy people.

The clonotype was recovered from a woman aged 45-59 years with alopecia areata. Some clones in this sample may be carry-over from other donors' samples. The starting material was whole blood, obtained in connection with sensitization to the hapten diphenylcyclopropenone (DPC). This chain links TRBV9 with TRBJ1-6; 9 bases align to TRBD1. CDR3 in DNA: TGTGCCAGCAGCGTAGGGTCTGGACAGGGGTATAATTCACCCCTCCACTTT. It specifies CASSVGSGQGYNSPLHF.